The clone carrying this TCR beta chain was detected a few times. The same CDR3 can be traced to other DNA sequences in this sample. The sample is drawn from a study of cytomegalovirus exposure and HLA in healthy donors. This CDR3 spans 13 amino acids. V dropped 0 bases and J dropped 1 base, with 5 bases sitting between them. Germline loops: CDR1 SGHRS, CDR2 YFSETQ. All donors participated as healthy donors of bone marrow. The PCR ran on 60 Vbeta and 13 Jbeta primers. Clones were sequenced by immunoSEQ multiplex PCR, and TCRdb holds only the in-frame ones, with some missing. Of roughly 130,000 clones listed, approximately 8.8% were seen once; the top ten hold about 5.5%.

This receptor was obtained from a man between 40 and 49 years old in good health and CMV-seronegative. The material sequenced was PBMCs. The gene calls are TRBV5-1 and TRBJ2-7, with D possibly TRBD2 on 5 matching bases. CDR3 protein: CASSLAGSYEQYF. In DNA, the CDR3 is TGCGCCAGCAGCTTGGCGGGATCCTACGAGCAGTACTTC.